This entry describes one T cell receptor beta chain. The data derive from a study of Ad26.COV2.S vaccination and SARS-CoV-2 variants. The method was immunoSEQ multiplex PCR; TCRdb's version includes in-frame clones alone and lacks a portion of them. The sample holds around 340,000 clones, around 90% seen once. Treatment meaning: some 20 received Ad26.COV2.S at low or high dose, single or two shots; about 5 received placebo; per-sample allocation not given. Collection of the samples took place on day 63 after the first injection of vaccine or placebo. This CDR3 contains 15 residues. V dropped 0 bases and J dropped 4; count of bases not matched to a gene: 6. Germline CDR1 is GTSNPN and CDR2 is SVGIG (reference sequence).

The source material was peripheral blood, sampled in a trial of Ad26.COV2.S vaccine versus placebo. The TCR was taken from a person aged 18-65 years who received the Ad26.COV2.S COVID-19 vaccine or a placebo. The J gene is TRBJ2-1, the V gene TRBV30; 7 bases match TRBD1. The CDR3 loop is CAWSVNRGPYNEQFF. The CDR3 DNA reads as TGTGCCTGGAGTGTAAACAGGGGACCGTACAATGAGCAGTTCTTC.